These T cell receptor beta chains were read from a single sample in a study of cytomegalovirus exposure and HLA in healthy donors. The data were produced by immunoSEQ multiplex PCR, yet TCRdb's version contains in-frame clones alone and is incomplete. The table shows 100,000 to 130,000 clones, with approximately 80% occurring only once. Sequenced material: PBMCs. The receptors originated from a male donor in good health and CMV-seronegative. Each CDR3 is given with its conserved first and last residue. Each record gives: V gene, CDR3 length, clone size, J gene, CDR3 protein. Clone sizes are given selectively: once, few, many, or a class where the clone is expanded.

TRBV5-1	18	NA	TRBJ2-7	CASSPPGQVRGPFYEQYF
TRBV29-1	14	NA	TRBJ2-1	CSVGPRPSYNEQFF
TRBV10-1	13	NA	TRBJ1-1	CASSRGVNTEAFF
TRBV5-1	18	NA	TRBJ2-5	CASSLFPELAKEGETQYF
TRBV7-6	16	NA	TRBJ2-1	CASSLVGGSSYNEQFF
TRBV15	17	NA	TRBJ2-1	CATSRERAGVRYNEQFF
TRBV15	16	NA	TRBJ2-7	CATSTPYVESSYEQYF
TRBV7-9	18	NA	TRBJ2-3	CASSVMGPRGGNTDTQYF
TRBV7-2	13	NA	TRBJ2-1	CASSLVTISEQFF
TRBV6-1	15	NA	TRBJ2-7	CASITPGLGGYEQYF
TRBV6-5	15	NA	NA	CASSYSQENPYEQYF
TRBV7-9	14	NA	TRBJ2-7	CASSPSGLADEQYF
TRBV10-3	15	NA	TRBJ1-1	CAISAKPTEDTEAFF
TRBV19	12	NA	TRBJ2-7	CASSLNRGEQYF
TRBV21-1	19	NA	TRBJ2-1	CASSKGGRGERDLNYEQFF
TRBV5-1	16	NA	TRBJ2-3	CASSLAGTGETDTQYF
TRBV5-6	17	NA	TRBJ1-5	CASSLVRGWDSNQPQHF
TRBV30	17	NA	TRBJ2-3	CAWRTGGLAGWTDTQYF
TRBV27	15	NA	TRBJ2-5	CASSGLAGGEETQYF
TRBV5-5	14	NA	TRBJ2-7	CASSGGTGVNEQYF
TRBV19	14	NA	TRBJ1-4	CASSISPVNEKLFF
TRBV5-1	17	NA	TRBJ2-5	CASSLPTSGRAGETQYF
TRBV25-1	15	once	TRBJ2-1	CASSPAGGPYNEQFF
TRBV10-1	12	NA	TRBJ1-1	CASSEDRIEAFF
TRBV6-5	15	once	TRBJ1-3	CASTQTGGPGNTIYF
TRBV15	14	NA	TRBJ2-7	CATSRDYQGGEQYF
TRBV29-1	14	few	TRBJ2-5	CSVEGTGAQETQYF
TRBV28	15	NA	TRBJ2-3	CASSPDRYDTDTQYF
TRBV5-4	14	NA	TRBJ2-3	CASSSGDVGGTQYF
TRBV29-1	16	NA	TRBJ2-1	CSVELRRQVPNNEQFF
TRBV18	14	NA	TRBJ1-4	CASSAGAANEKLFF
TRBV7-9	14	NA	TRBJ1-1	CASSLANTNTEAFF